This T cell receptor beta chain stems from a study of blood T cell repertoires in COVID-19. Turning to the study itself: Researchers got acute and convalescent COVID-19 samples from the United States, Italy and Spain.

Method: immunoSEQ multiplex PCR; TCRdb's copy keeps in-frame clones and lacks some. This sample has roughly 500,000 clones; more than 75% occur once, and the top ten carry less than 2%. CDR3 size: 15 residues. Losses at the gene ends were 10 bases for V and 3 bases for J; bases not matched to a gene: 10. Germline assignment: CDR1 SNHLY and CDR2 FYNNEI. The V gene is TRBV2, the J gene TRBJ2-1; 9 positions match TRBD2. This clonotype originated in a woman aged 40 to 50 who had recovered from COVID-19. The sample taken for sequencing was PBMCs or T cells enriched from blood (not recorded which). In nucleotides, the CDR3 is TGTGCCATCCCACAAGCGGGAGGCCTCTACAATGAGCAGTTCTTC. This sequence encodes CAIPQAGGLYNEQFF.